This T cell receptor beta chain was identified during a study of shared clonotypes between healthy human individuals. Study observations and caveats: Sequencing depth was expected to affect clonotype sharing among donors.

This CDR3 has 18 residues. V lost 0 bases and J lost 1, with 15 bases in between. Germline V gives CDR1 SGHAT, CDR2 FQNNGV. Over several immunoSEQ plates, each subset's genomic DNA was distributed in even portions. The data were produced by immunoSEQ multiplex PCR, yet TCRdb's version contains in-frame clones alone and is incomplete. The table includes fewer than 2.5 million clones, 93% detected once. As for this clone: Its cognate antigen is unknown.

The origin of this receptor is a man younger than 35 in good health. Some clones in this sample may be carry-over from other donors' samples. The J gene is TRBJ2-2, the V gene TRBV11-2; possibly TRBD1 for D (7 bases). The sequenced material came from naive CD4+ T cells from PBMCs. Described subset: CD45RA+ positively selected. The CDR3 spells CASSLEWWRGRNTGELFF. CDR3 sequence (DNA): TGTGCCAGCAGCTTAGAGTGGTGGAGGGGGCGGAACACCGGGGAGCTGTTTTTT.